A single sample gave rise to the 30 T cell receptor beta chains below, sequenced in a study of T cells after somatic rescue of genetic block (dated by TCRdb to 2019 to 2021). Preparation of the library involved the immunoSEQ multiplex PCR assay. TCRdb provides this immuneACCESS table in a form limited to in-frame rearrangements. Some clones are lacking; in checked studies, under half of them reflect an unresolved V gene, and why the rest are absent is not known. This sample lists tens of thousands of clones; approximately 91% were detected once. Of the sample, approximately 2.9% falls within the top ten clones. Sequenced: peripheral blood mononuclear cells (PBMCs). These receptor sequences come from a man younger than 40.

The rearrangement links TRBV4-1 to TRBJ2-2, with D hard to call. CDR1 and CDR2 from the germline V gene are MGHRA and YSYEKL. The CDR3 is made up of 16 amino acids. Trimming took 2 bases from V and 4 from J, leaving 14 bases between them. The CDR3 spells CASSQQLIYGTGELFF. The DNA for the CDR3 is TGCGCCAGCAGCCAACAACTCATCTACGGCACCGGGGAGCTGTTTTTT.

This clone was found a few times. The rearrangement links TRBV30 to TRBJ2-5; TRBD2 might be the D (5 bases). The CDR3 spans 14 residues. Germline V gene lookup returns CDR1 GTSNPN and CDR2 SVGIG (reference sequence). Trimming removed 0 bases at V and 2 bases at J, with 10 bases between. CDR3 loop: CAWSVIGGQETQYF. The CDR3 DNA follows: TGTGCCTGGAGTGTAATAGGCGGGCAAGAGACCCAGTACTTC.

On this clone itself: Other DNA sequences in the same sample also yield this CDR3. The V gene is TRBV5-1, the J gene TRBJ2-5; 8 bases are a match to TRBD2. The CDR3 extends over 14 amino acids. Germline V gene lookup returns CDR1 SGHRS and CDR2 YFSETQ. J lost 5 bases, V lost 0 bases, and 3 bases had no gene match. DNA of the CDR3: TGCGCCAGCAGCTTGGTAGCGGGGAGGGAGACCCAGTACTTC. Protein product: CASSLVAGRETQYF.

This chain links TRBV7-7 with TRBJ2-3; D may be TRBD1 or TRBD2 (6 bases each). Trimming stripped 1 base from V and 2 bases from J, with 13 bases between. The CDR3 is 16 amino acids. The V gene's germline CDR1 is SSHAT and CDR2 FNYEAQ (reference sequence). Here the CDR3 reads CASSLGGAWNTDTQYF. The CDR3 DNA is TGTGCCAGCAGCTTAGGGGGGGCTTGGAACACAGATACGCAGTATTTT. The whole variable domain, filled in from reference TRBV7-7 and TRBJ2-3, reads GAGVSQSPRYKVTKRGQDVTLRCDPISSHATLYWYQQALGQGPEFLTYFNYEAQPDKSGLPSDRFSAERPEGSISTLTIQRTEQRDSAMYRCASSLGGAWNTDTQYFGPGTRLTVL.

The gene calls are TRBV6-1 and TRBJ2-3; unclear D gene. The CDR3 is 13 residues long. The V and J ends lost 3 bases and 5 bases respectively, with 9 bases between them. The germline gives CDR1 MNHNS, CDR2 SASEGT. CDR3 sequence reads: CASSDNRRDTQYF. For the CDR3, the DNA is TGTGCCAGCAGTGACAACCGGAGAGATACGCAGTATTTT.

The J gene is TRBJ1-1, the V gene TRBV18; TRBD1 matches at 9 bases. The germline V gene encodes CDR1 KGHSH and CDR2 LQKENI. V shed 4 bases, J shed 0 bases, and the junction held 6 bases outside the gene matches. CDR3 length: 16 amino acids. The CDR3 region is CASSRHRGQMNTEAFF. CDR3 sequence (DNA): TGTGCCAGCTCACGACACAGGGGGCAGATGAACACTGAAGCTTTCTTT.

This clone was found a few times. This sequence joins TRBV5-6 and TRBJ2-7, with 7 bases lining up with TRBD1. The CDR3 extends over 13 amino acids. The V gene's germline CDR1 is SGHDT and CDR2 YYEEEE. V shed 2 bases and J 7 bases; nucleotides not matched to a gene: 6. This CDR3 is CASSFRQGGEQYF. Here the CDR3 DNA reads TGTGCCAGCAGCTTTCGACAGGGTGGGGAGCAGTACTTC. The full variable domain, with the rest looked up from reference TRBV5-6 and TRBJ2-7, is DAGVTQSPTHLIKTRGQQVTLRCSPKSGHDTVSWYQQALGQGPQFIFQYYEEEERQRGNFPDRFSGHQFPNYSSELNVNALLLGDSALYLCASSFRQGGEQYFGPGTRLTVT.

This clone showed up just a few times. The V gene is TRBV6-1, the J gene TRBJ2-3, with D perhaps given as TRBD1 or TRBD2 (5 bases each). The CDR3 spans 14 residues. From germline, CDR1 is MNHNS and CDR2 SASEGT. Between the trimmed V and J ends, which lost 7 bases and 0 bases, there was a span of 11 bases. DNA for the CDR3: TGTGCCAGCACCCGGGACGTAAGCACAGATACGCAGTATTTT. Residues: CASTRDVSTDTQYF.

V usage is TRBV5-1 and J usage is TRBJ2-3; 8 positions match TRBD1. Germline values: CDR1 SGHRS, CDR2 YFSETQ. Losses at the gene ends were 5 bases for V and 5 bases for J; bases not matched to a gene: 7. This CDR3 comprises 14 residues. The chain's CDR3 is CASREGQALDTQYF. The CDR3 DNA is TGCGCCAGCAGGGAGGGACAGGCCCTAGATACGCAGTATTTT.

This clone was seen only a few times. The V and J genes are TRBV18 and TRBJ1-6; 7 nucleotides line up with TRBD1. Looked up from germline, CDR1 is KGHSH and CDR2 is LQKENI. After removal of 2 bases from V and 8 bases from J, the junction contained 9 bases not matched to a gene. The CDR3 totals 16 residues. CDR3 bases: TGTGCCAGCTCACCATGGGCAGGGGGTCAGGATTCACCCCTCCACTTT. Its protein is CASSPWAGGQDSPLHF.

The V gene is TRBV7-9, the J gene TRBJ1-1; a weak D match, TRBD1 (5 bases). V was pared by 6 bases and J by 5 bases, with 19 bases between. Germline V CDR1 and CDR2: SEHNR, FQNEAQ (reference sequence). The CDR3 is made up of 15 amino acids. The CDR3 region is CASSNSRGLRTEAFF. The CDR3 DNA reads as TGTGCCAGCAGTAACTCTAGGGGTCTGAGGACTGAAGCTTTCTTT.

This clone appeared a single time. The J gene is TRBJ2-7, the V gene TRBV7-6; D gene unclear. Per germline, CDR1 SGHVS and CDR2 FNYEAQ. V was shortened by 5 bases and J by 6 bases, with 14 bases between the two germline ends. This CDR3 is 13 amino acids long. The CDR3 sequence: CASSHGPGLEQYF. DNA of the CDR3: TGTGCCAGCAGCCACGGTCCCGGGCTCGAGCAGTACTTC.

The V and J genes are TRBV18 and TRBJ2-7, with D unresolved. The CDR3 extends over 13 amino acids. Germline values: CDR1 KGHSH, CDR2 LQKENI. The V gene lost 0 bases and the J gene lost 4 bases, with 7 bases spanning the gap. CDR3 region: CASSPPEEYEQYF. The CDR3 DNA reads as TGTGCCAGCTCACCACCGGAAGAGTACGAGCAGTACTTC.

The chain is built from TRBV5-4 and TRBJ2-6, with D unclear. The germline V gene encodes CDR1 SGHNT and CDR2 YYREEE (reference sequence). CDR3 length equals 15 residues. Trimming removed 0 bases at V and 2 bases at J, with 6 bases between. Here the CDR3 reads CASSLDAAGANVLTF. The CDR3 DNA is TGTGCCAGCAGCTTGGATGCGGCTGGGGCCAACGTCCTGACTTTC.

In DNA, the CDR3 is TGTGCCAGCAGTAAACAGGGTCGCTCCTACAATGAGCAGTTCTTC. Amino acids: CASSKQGRSYNEQFF. The chain couples TRBV27 to TRBJ2-1; D is perhaps TRBD1 (6 bases). The germline V and J ends were trimmed by 5 bases and 0 bases, with 11 bases remaining between them. The CDR3 totals 15 residues. Looked up from germline, CDR1 is MNHEY and CDR2 is SMNVEV (reference sequence).

This clone was counted between two and nine times. J is TRBJ2-7 and V is TRBV18; the match to TRBD1 covers 9 bases. Unmatched junction bases numbered 3, after V lost 3 bases and J lost 6 bases. This CDR3 is 13 amino acids long. Germline values: CDR1 KGHSH, CDR2 LQKENI. The CDR3 nucleotides read TGTGCCAGCTCACCGGGACAGGGCGGCGAGCAGTACTTC. Amino acids: CASSPGQGGEQYF.

The chain couples TRBV9 to TRBJ1-3, with D possibly matching TRBD1 (5 bases). V lost 4 bases and J 4 bases, leaving 9 bases between the germline ends. The CDR3 covers 13 residues. Per the germline V gene, CDR1 is SGDLS and CDR2 is YYNGEE. CDR3 sequence (DNA): TGTGCCAGCAGCACCCCAGGGGGAAACACCATATATTTT. Translated: CASSTPGGNTIYF.

The V gene is TRBV5-1, the J gene TRBJ2-1, with TRBD2 matching over 14 bases. Germline V CDR1 and CDR2: SGHRS, YFSETQ. V dropped 4 bases and J dropped 15; count of bases not matched to a gene: 12. The CDR3 has 15 amino acids. Here the CDR3 reads CASSEPGLAGDKRFF. The DNA for the CDR3 is TGCGCCAGCAGCGAACCGGGACTAGCGGGGGATAAGAGGTTCTTC.

This clone appeared once. The chain joins TRBV4-2 to TRBJ2-7, with 7 positions matching TRBD2. The V gene end was trimmed by 1 base and the J gene end by 1 base; junction bases not matched to a gene: 4. Germline loops: CDR1 LGHNA, CDR2 YNFKEQ. This CDR3 is built from 15 residues. This CDR3 reads CASSQVREGSYEQYF. CDR3 DNA: TGTGCCAGCAGCCAAGTTAGGGAGGGGTCCTACGAGCAGTACTTC.

CDR3 nucleotide sequence: TGTGCCAGCAGCGACGGGCAGGGCTTTGGCTACACCTTC. Protein: CASSDGQGFGYTF. V gene TRBV6-5 combines with J gene TRBJ1-2, with D possibly being TRBD1 (5 bases). This CDR3 contains 13 residues. Per germline, CDR1 MNHEY and CDR2 SVGAGI. V lost 6 bases, J lost 7 bases, and 15 bases lay in between.

The chain is built from TRBV4-1 and TRBJ2-1; 10 bases map to TRBD2. There are 15 residues in the CDR3. The J segment lost 8 bases and the V segment lost 2 bases, leaving 6 bases of the junction unmatched. CDR1 and CDR2 from the germline V gene are MGHRA and YSYEKL. Here the CDR3 DNA reads TGCGCCAGCAGCCAACGGACTAGCGGAGGCGATGAGCAGTTCTTC. Encoded protein: CASSQRTSGGDEQFF.

This clone has a handful of counts. J is TRBJ2-1 and V is TRBV2; 10 bases line up with TRBD2. The germline gives CDR1 SNHLY, CDR2 FYNNEI. CDR3 length: 14 amino acids. J gave up 2 bases and V 6 bases, and 1 base lay outside the gene matches. The CDR3 protein is CASRSGGAYNEQFF. The CDR3 DNA sequence: TGTGCCAGCAGGAGCGGGGGGGCCTACAATGAGCAGTTCTTC. The whole variable domain, filled in from reference TRBV2 and TRBJ2-1, reads EPEVTQTPSHQVTQMGQEVILRCVPISNHLYFYWYRQILGQKVEFLVSFYNNEISEKSEIFDDQFSVERPDGSNFTLKIRSTKLEDSAMYFCASRSGGAYNEQFFGPGTRLTVL.

The genes are TRBV10-2 and TRBJ2-6, with 9 bases lining up with TRBD1. The CDR3 runs to 20 residues. Germline V CDR1 and CDR2: WSHSY, SAAADI. The V and J ends lost 4 bases and 2 bases, in that order; junction bases with no gene match: 15. The CDR3 DNA reads as TGCGCCAGCAGTGGGAGGGGGCTATCGGGACAGGGTGCTGGGGCCAACGTCCTGACTTTC. Protein: CASSGRGLSGQGAGANVLTF.

V usage is TRBV7-6 and J usage is TRBJ1-1; 7 nucleotides match TRBD1. V gave up 5 bases and J gave up 4 bases; unmatched junction bases: 7. There are 14 residues in the CDR3. Germline assignment: CDR1 SGHVS and CDR2 FNYEAQ. CDR3 loop: CASSLTGVGTEAFF. The CDR3 DNA sequence: TGTGCCAGCAGCCTCACAGGGGTGGGCACTGAAGCTTTCTTT.

This chain connects TRBV4-3 to TRBJ2-7; D uncertain. The CDR3 totals 16 residues. CDR1 is LGHNA, CDR2 YSLEER, per germline. Trimming removed 0 bases from V and 3 bases from J, with 15 bases in between. DNA for the CDR3: TGCGCCAGCAGCCAAGATACCGGGCGAACCGGCTACGAGCAGTACTTC. Residues: CASSQDTGRTGYEQYF.

The J gene is TRBJ2-7, the V gene TRBV14, with 8 bases aligning to TRBD1. Germline V gene data show CDR1 as SGHDN and CDR2 as FVKESK. This CDR3 is 14 amino acids long. V lost 2 bases, J lost 3 bases, and 3 bases stayed unmatched. CDR3: CASSQPGTGYEQYF. The CDR3 coding sequence is TGTGCCAGCAGCCAACCGGGGACAGGCTACGAGCAGTACTTC. Full variable domain (outside the CDR3, taken from reference TRBV14 and TRBJ2-7): EAGVTQFPSHSVIEKGQTVTLRCDPISGHDNLYWYRRVMGKEIKFLLHFVKESKQDESGMPNNRFLAERTGGTYSTLKVQPAELEDSGVYFCASSQPGTGYEQYFGPGTRLTVT.

CDR3 in amino acids: CASSPAGGTYNEQFF. CDR3 in DNA: TGTGCCAGCAGCCCAGCGGGAGGCACCTACAATGAGCAGTTCTTC. This chain joins TRBV11-3 and TRBJ2-1; 9 bases map to TRBD2. Unmatched junction bases numbered 4, after V lost 5 bases and J lost 2 bases. This CDR3 is built from 15 residues. Germline V gene data show CDR1 as SGHNT and CDR2 as YENEEA.

The chain combines TRBV18 with TRBJ1-1, with 8 positions matching TRBD1. J was trimmed by 1 base and V by 3 bases; bases with no gene match: 1. Germline V gene lookup returns CDR1 KGHSH and CDR2 LQKENI. This CDR3 contains 14 residues. The DNA for the CDR3 is TGTGCCAGCTCACCCGACAGGGGGAACACTGAAGCTTTCTTT. Protein: CASSPDRGNTEAFF.

The chain has TRBV25-1 and TRBJ2-1, with D hard to call. V lost 3 bases to trimming and J lost 9 bases, with 9 bases between them. Germline loops: CDR1 MGHDK, CDR2 SYGVNS. The length of the CDR3 is 12 residues. The CDR3 region has the DNA TGTGCCAGCAGTGACGGATTGAGTGAGCAGTTCTTC. It specifies CASSDGLSEQFF.

The chain recombines TRBV2 with TRBJ2-1; D ambiguous. The CDR3 runs to 8 residues. Germline V gives CDR1 SNHLY, CDR2 FYNNEI. Trimming cost V 6 bases and J 12 bases, with 3 bases left between them. The CDR3: CASSGQFF. In nucleotides, the CDR3 is TGTGCCAGCAGCGGGCAGTTCTTC.